This T cell receptor (beta chain) was recorded in a study of blood T cells in healthy people across ages. Staff drew around 10 milliliters of peripheral blood from each donor. The CDR3 runs to 14 residues. Germline V gene sequence: CDR1 SNHLY, CDR2 FYNNEI. V was clipped by 6 bases and J by 7 bases; unmatched bases: 8. Alongside a J-beta primer mix, a sample-barcoded 5' primer served in a second PCR lasting about 7 to 11 cycles. MiXCR, run by TCRdb on the 5' RACE reads, gives a single entry per CDR3 protein. Altogether 1.5 million to 2 million distinct CDR3 sequences are present, 28% being singletons, with the ten largest covering roughly 8%.

What was sequenced was blood. The V call is TRBV2, the J call TRBJ1-5; 8 positions match TRBD1. This TCR was sampled from a woman aged 25 to 39 in good health. In nucleotides, the CDR3 is TGTGCCAGCAGCGAGACAGGGGCCGTCCAGCCCCAGCATTTT. Translating gives CASSETGAVQPQHF.